The present TCR beta chain was sequenced within a study of T cell responses to AZD1222 COVID-19 vaccine. For the study at large: Whether given at about 4 or about 12 weeks, second doses were pooled.

Trimming removed 4 bases from V and 2 bases from J; junction bases left unmatched: 4. The germline CDR1 and CDR2 sequences are SGHNT and YYREEE (reference sequence). The CDR3 spans 16 residues. Assay used: immunoSEQ multiplex PCR; TCRdb lists only in-frame clones, some missing. Of 100,000 to 150,000 clones in the sample, about 87% were seen once. Comment on this clone: What it recognizes is unknown.

Findings and caveats of the study: Spike-specific TCR breadth and depth were elevated following two AZD1222 doses. Sampled repertoires all dated from after the peak T cell response.

The rearrangement joins TRBV5-4 to TRBJ2-3, with 13 bases that match TRBD2. This TCR came from an adult in good health. The material was peripheral blood, obtained on day 0 of AZD1222 vaccination. In DNA, the CDR3 is TGTGCCAGCAGCCTCGGACTAGCGGGGGACACAGATACGCAGTATTTT. Its translation is CASSLGLAGDTDTQYF.